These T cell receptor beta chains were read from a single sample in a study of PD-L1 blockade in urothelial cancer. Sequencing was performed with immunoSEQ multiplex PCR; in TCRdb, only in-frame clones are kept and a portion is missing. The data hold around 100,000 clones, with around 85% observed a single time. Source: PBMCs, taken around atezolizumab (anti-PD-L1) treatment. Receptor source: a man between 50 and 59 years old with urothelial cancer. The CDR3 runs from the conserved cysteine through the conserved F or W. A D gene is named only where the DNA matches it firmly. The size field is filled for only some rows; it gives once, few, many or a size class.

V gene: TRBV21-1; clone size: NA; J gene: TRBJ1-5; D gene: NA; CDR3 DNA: TGTGCCAGCAGCAAGGACAGGGCCCAGGTGGGTCCCCAGCATTTT; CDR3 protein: CASSKDRAQVGPQHF
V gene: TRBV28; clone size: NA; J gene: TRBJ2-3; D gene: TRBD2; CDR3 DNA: TGTGCCAGCAGTTTAAGGGTGGTAGCGGGAGGCCCAGATACGCAGTATTTT; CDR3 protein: CASSLRVVAGGPDTQYF
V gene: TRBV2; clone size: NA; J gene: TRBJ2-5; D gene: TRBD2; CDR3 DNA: TGTGCCAGCAGTTATATGACTAGCGGAAAAGAGACCCAGTACTTC; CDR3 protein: CASSYMTSGKETQYF
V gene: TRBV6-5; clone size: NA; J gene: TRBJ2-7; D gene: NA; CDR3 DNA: TGTGCCAGCAGTTACGGCGGGACGAACTACGAGCAGTACTTC; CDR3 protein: CASSYGGTNYEQYF
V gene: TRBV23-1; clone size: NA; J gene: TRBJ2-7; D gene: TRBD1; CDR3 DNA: TGCGCCAGCAGTCAACTCCGACAGGGCGAAGCTTTCGCGCAGTACTTC; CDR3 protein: CASSQLRQGEAFAQYF
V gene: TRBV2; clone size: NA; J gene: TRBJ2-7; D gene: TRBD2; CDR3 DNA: TGTGCCAGCAGTGAAGGACTAGCGGGACGTCCCTACGAGCAGTACTTC; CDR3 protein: CASSEGLAGRPYEQYF
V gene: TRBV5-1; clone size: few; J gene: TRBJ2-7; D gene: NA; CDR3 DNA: TGCGCCAGCAGCTTGGAGGCTCCAGGGGCACTTACCTACGAGCAGTACTTC; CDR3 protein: CASSLEAPGALTYEQYF
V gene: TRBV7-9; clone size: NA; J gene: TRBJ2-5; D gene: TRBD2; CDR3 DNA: TGTGCCAGCAGCCCAGGAGCTAGCGGGAAAGAGACCCAGTACTTC; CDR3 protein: CASSPGASGKETQYF
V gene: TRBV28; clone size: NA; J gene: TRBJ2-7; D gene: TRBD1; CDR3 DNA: TGTGCCAGCAGTCCCCGGCAGGGGGCCAACGAGCAGTACTTC; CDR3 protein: CASSPRQGANEQYF
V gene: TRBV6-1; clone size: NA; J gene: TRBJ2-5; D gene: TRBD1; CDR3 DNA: TGTGCCAGCAGTCGACAGGGGTACCAAGAGACCCAGTACTTC; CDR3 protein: CASSRQGYQETQYF
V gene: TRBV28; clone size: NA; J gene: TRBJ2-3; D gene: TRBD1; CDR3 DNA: TGTGCCAGCAGTTTTCGGACAGGGCTTTCGCGAGGCACAGATACGCAGTATTTT; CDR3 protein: CASSFRTGLSRGTDTQYF
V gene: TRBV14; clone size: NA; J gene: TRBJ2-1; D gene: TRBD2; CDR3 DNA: TGTGCCAGCCGGACTAGCGGGAGTTCCCATGAGCAGTTCTTC; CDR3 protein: CASRTSGSSHEQFF
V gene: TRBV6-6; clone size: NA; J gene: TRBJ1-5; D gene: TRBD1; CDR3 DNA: TGTGCCAGCAGTTTCCCGGGACAGGGTATGAATCAGCCCCAGCATTTT; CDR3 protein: CASSFPGQGMNQPQHF
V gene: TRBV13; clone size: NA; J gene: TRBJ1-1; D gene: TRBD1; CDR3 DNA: TGTGCCAGCAGCTGGGACAGACTTAACACTGAAGCTTTCTTT; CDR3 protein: CASSWDRLNTEAFF
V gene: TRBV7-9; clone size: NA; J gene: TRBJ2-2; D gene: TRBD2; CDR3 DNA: TGTGCCAGCAGCTTGGGACTAGCGGGAGTATATAGCGGGGAGCTGTTTTTT; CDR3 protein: CASSLGLAGVYSGELFF
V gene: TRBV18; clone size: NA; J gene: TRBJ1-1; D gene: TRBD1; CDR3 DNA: TGTGCCAGCTCAACTAGACAGGGGGAAAGGACTGAAGCTTTCTTT; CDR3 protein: CASSTRQGERTEAFF
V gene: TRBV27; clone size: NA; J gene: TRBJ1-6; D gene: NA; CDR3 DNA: TGTGCCAGCAGTTTATACCCCCCCGGGGCCCGGGGGTCCTATAATTCACCCCTCCACTTT; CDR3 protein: CASSLYPPGARGSYNSPLHF
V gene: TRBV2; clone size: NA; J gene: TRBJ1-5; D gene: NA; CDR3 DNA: TGTGCCAGCAGTTTCAACCAGGAACAGCCCCAGCATTTT; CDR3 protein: CASSFNQEQPQHF
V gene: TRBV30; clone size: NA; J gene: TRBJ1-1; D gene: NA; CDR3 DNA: TGTGCCTGGAGTCTGAGCGGGAACACTGAAGCTTTCTTT; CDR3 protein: CAWSLSGNTEAFF
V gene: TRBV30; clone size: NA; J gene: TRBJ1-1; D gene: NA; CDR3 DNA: TGTGCCTGCTATGCCAGGGCCACTGAAGCTTTCTTT; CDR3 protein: CACYARATEAFF
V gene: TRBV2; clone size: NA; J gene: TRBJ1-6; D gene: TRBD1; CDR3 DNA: TGTGCCAGCAGGACGGACAGGGGTTATAATTCACCCCTCCACTTT; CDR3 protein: CASRTDRGYNSPLHF
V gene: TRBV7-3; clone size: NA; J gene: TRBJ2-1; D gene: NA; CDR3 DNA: TGTGCCAGCAGCTCTAGCTCCAATGAGCAGTTCTTC; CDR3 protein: CASSSSSNEQFF
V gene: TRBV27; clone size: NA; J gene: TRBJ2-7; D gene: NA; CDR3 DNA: TGTGCCAGCAGTTTATCCCCTAGCTCCGAGCAGTACTTC; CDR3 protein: CASSLSPSSEQYF
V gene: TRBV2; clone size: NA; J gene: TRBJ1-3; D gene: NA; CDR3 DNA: TGTGCCAGCAAGCGGGGTGAATCTGGAAACACCATATATTTT; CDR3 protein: CASKRGESGNTIYF
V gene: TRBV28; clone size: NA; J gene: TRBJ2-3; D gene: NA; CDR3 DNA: TGTGCCAGCAGTAAATCCCTTTTATCAGATACGCAGTATTTT; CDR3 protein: CASSKSLLSDTQYF
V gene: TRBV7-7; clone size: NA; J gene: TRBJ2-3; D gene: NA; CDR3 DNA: TGTGCTAGCAGCCCCGGGACAGCGGGAGATACGCAGTATTTT; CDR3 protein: CASSPGTAGDTQYF
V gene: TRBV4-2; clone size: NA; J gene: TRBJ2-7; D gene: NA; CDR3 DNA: TGTGCCAGCAGCCAAGTTCACTCGGGCCGGGACAACCCCTACGAGCAGTACTTC; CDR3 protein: CASSQVHSGRDNPYEQYF
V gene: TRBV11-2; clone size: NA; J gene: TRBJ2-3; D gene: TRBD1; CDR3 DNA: TGTGCCAGCAGCTTCGGGACAGGAGCAGATACGCAGTATTTT; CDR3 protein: CASSFGTGADTQYF
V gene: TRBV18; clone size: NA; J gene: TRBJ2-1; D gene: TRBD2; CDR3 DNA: TGTGCCAGCTCACCTCAACCGCTAGCGGGAGTTCGTGTTGAGCAGTTCTTC; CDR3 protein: CASSPQPLAGVRVEQFF
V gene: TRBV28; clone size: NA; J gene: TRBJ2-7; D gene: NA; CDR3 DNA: TGTGCCAGCAGGCTCGGGACCTACGAGCAGTACTTC; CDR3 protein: CASRLGTYEQYF
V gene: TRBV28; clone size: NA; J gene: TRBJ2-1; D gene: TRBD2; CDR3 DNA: TGTGCCATTCGACTGGGACTAGCGGCATACAATGAGCAGTTCTTC; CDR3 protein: CAIRLGLAAYNEQFF
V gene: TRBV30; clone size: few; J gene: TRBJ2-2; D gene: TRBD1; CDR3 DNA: TGTGCCTGGAGTGTACGACGGGGGGACAGGGGGCACACCGGGGAGCTGTTTTTT; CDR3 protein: CAWSVRRGDRGHTGELFF
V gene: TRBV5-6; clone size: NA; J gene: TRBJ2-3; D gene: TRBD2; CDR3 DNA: TGTGCCAGCAGCCCTCCCCTAGCGGGACACACAGATACGCAGTATTTT; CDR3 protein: CASSPPLAGHTDTQYF
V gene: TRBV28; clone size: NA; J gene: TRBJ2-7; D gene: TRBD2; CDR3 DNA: TGTGCCAGCAGTTTATTGGGCCTAGCGGGAGGTTACGAGCAGTACTTC; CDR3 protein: CASSLLGLAGGYEQYF
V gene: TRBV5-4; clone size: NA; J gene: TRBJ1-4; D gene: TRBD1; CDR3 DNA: TGTGCCAGCAGCTTCCCCCCGGGACAGGGGAGAAAGGAAAAACTGTTTTTT; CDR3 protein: CASSFPPGQGRKEKLFF
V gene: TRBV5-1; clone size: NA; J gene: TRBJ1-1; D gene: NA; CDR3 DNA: TGCGCCAGCAGCCTCGGGTCTCTAATGAACACTGAAGCTTTCTTT; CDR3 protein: CASSLGSLMNTEAFF
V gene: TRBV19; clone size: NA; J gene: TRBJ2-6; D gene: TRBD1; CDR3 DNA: TGTGCCAGTAGACGAGTGACAGGGGGGCTATCTGGGGCCAACGTCCTGACTTTC; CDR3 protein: CASRRVTGGLSGANVLTF
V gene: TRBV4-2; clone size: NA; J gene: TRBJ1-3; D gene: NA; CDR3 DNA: TGTGCCAGCAGCCAAGTGGTTGAGGGCCCCGGAAACACCATATATTTT; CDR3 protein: CASSQVVEGPGNTIYF
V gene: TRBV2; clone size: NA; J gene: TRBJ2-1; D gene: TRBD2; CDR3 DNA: TGTGCCAGCAGTGAAGGCGGGAGCATCGTACAGAATGAGCAGTTCTTC; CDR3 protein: CASSEGGSIVQNEQFF
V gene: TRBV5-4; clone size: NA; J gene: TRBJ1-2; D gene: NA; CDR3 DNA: TGTGCCAGCAGCGGGATGCGGGGGACGAGTGGCTACACCTTC; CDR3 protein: CASSGMRGTSGYTF
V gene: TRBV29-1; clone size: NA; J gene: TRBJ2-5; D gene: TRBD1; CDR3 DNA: TGCAGCGAGCATCGTAGGACAGGGATAAGGGAGACCCAGTACTTC; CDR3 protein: CSEHRRTGIRETQYF
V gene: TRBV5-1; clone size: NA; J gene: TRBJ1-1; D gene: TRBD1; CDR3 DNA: TGCGCCAGCAGCCCATGGACAGGGGCTCGACGTGGGAACACTGAAGCTTTCTTT; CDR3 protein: CASSPWTGARRGNTEAFF
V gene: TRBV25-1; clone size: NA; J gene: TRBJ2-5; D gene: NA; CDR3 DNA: TGTGCCAGCACACTAGGGACTGCAGAAGAGACCCAGTACTTC; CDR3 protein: CASTLGTAEETQYF
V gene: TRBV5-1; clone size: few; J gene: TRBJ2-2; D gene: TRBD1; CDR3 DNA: TGCGCCAGCGGACAGGGGGGTACCGGGGAGCTGTTTTTT; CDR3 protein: CASGQGGTGELFF
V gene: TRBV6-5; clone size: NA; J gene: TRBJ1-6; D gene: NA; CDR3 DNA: TGTGCCAGCAGTTCCTCGCGGAATTCACCCCTCCACTTT; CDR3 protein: CASSSSRNSPLHF
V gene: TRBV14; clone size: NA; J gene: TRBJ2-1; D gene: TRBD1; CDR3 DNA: TGTGCCAGCAGCCATCCCAATGGGTCCGGGACAGGGGGCATAAAGGAGCAGTTCTTC; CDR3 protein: CASSHPNGSGTGGIKEQFF
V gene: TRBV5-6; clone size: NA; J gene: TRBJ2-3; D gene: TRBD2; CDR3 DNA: TGTGCCAGCAGCTTGGTTGCTAGCGGGGTCCCAGATACGCAGTATTTT; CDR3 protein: CASSLVASGVPDTQYF
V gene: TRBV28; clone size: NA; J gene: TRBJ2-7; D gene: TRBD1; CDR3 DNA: TGTGCCAGCAGTTTTCGGGACAGGCTTAACTACGAGCAGTACTTC; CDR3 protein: CASSFRDRLNYEQYF
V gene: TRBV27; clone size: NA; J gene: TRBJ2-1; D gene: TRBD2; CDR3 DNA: TGTGCCAGCAGTCACCTAGCGGGAGCTGGGGGTGAGCAGTTCTTC; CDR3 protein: CASSHLAGAGGEQFF
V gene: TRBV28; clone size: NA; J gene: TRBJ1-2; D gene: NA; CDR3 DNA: TGTGCCAGCAGTTCCCCGGGGGAGGGGAATAACTATGGCTACACCTTC; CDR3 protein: CASSSPGEGNNYGYTF
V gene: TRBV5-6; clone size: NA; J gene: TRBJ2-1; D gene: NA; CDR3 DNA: TGTGCCAGCAGCGGAAAGACAGGCTTTCACTACAATGAGCAGTTCTTC; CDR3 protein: CASSGKTGFHYNEQFF
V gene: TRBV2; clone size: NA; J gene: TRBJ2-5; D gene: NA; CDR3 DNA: TGTGCCAGCAGTGACAGGGCCCAAGAGACCCAGTACTTC; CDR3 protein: CASSDRAQETQYF
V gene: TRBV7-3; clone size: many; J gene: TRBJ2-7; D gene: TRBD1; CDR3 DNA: TGTGCCAGCAGCCCTACTCAGGGGGCGTACGAGCAGTACTTC; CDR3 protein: CASSPTQGAYEQYF
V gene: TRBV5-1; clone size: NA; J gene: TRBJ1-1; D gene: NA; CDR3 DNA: TGCGCCAGCAGCTTGGCCGCAGGGGTGAACACTGAAGCTTTCTTT; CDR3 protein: CASSLAAGVNTEAFF
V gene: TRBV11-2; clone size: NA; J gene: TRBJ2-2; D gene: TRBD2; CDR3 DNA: TGTGCCAGCACCGATACAACGGGACTAGCAACCGGGGAGCTGTTTTTT; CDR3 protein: CASTDTTGLATGELFF